A single sample gave rise to the 13 T cell receptor beta chains below, sequenced in a study of blood T cells in healthy people across ages. Primed by a sample-barcoded 5' primer and a J-beta primer mix, a second PCR proceeded for about 6 to 11 cycles. TCRdb reanalysed the 5' RACE reads using MiXCR and keeps one entry per CDR3 protein. The sample consists of around 1.5 million distinct CDR3 sequences, 42% of them appearing once. Sequenced input: blood. These receptors originate from a woman under 30 in good health.

The rearrangement uses TRBV27 and TRBJ2-7; 14 bases agree with TRBD2. J gave up 0 bases and V 5 bases, and 12 bases lay outside the gene matches. CDR1 MNHEY and CDR2 SMNVEV come from the germline V gene (reference sequence). The CDR3 consists of 19 residues. In DNA form, the CDR3 reads TGTGCCAGCAGTCTAAAGGGACTAGCGGGGGCCTCTTACTCCTACGAGCAGTACTTC. Protein product: CASSLKGLAGASYSYEQYF.

CDR3: CASSWDNYEQYF. CDR3 DNA: TGTGCCAGCAGCTGGGACAACTACGAGCAGTACTTC. The V and J genes are TRBV11-1 and TRBJ2-7, with D possibly matching TRBD1 (6 bases). CDR1 and CDR2 (germline): SGHAT, FQDESV (reference sequence). The CDR3 runs 12 residues. V lost 4 bases, J lost 3 bases, and 7 bases lay in between. The full variable domain, its missing parts supplied by reference TRBV11-1 and TRBJ2-7, is EAEVAQSPRYKITEKSQAVAFWCDPISGHATLYWYRQILGQGPELLVQFQDESVVDDSQLPKDRFSAERLKGVDSTLKIQPAELGDSAMYLCASSWDNYEQYFGPGTRLTVT.

The chain recombines TRBV21-1 with TRBJ2-3; no DNA check was done on the table's D call, TRBD2. TRBV21-1 is reported as a pseudogene. The CDR3 has 17 residues. In DNA form, the CDR3 reads TGTGCCAGCAGCACAACCCGACTAGCGGACGGCACAGATACGCAGTATTTT. This gives the protein CASSTTRLADGTDTQYF.

This clonotype was found a few times. The J gene is TRBJ2-7, the V gene TRBV5-1; tentatively, D is TRBD1 or TRBD2 (5 bases each). The germline CDR1 and CDR2 sequences are SGHRS and YFSETQ. V was trimmed by 3 bases and J by 1 base, leaving 14 bases between them. The CDR3 loop spans 15 amino acids. CDR3 residues: CASSSGTATSYEQYF. The DNA of the CDR3 is TGCGCCAGCAGCTCGGGGACGGCTACTTCCTACGAGCAGTACTTC.

This chain connects TRBV9 to TRBJ2-7; 9 bases agree with TRBD1. This CDR3 is built from 15 residues. After removal of 4 bases from V and 2 bases from J, the junction contained 7 bases not matched to a gene. Germline loops: CDR1 SGDLS, CDR2 YYNGEE. The CDR3 protein is CASSPWGTGTYEQYF. The CDR3 DNA reads as TGTGCCAGCAGCCCTTGGGGGACAGGGACCTACGAGCAGTACTTC.

This clonotype came up a few times. The rearrangement uses TRBV29-1 and TRBJ2-1; perhaps TRBD2 as D (6 bases). Germline V gene data show CDR1 as SQVTM and CDR2 as ANQGSEA. The CDR3 runs to 16 residues. Trimming removed 8 bases from V and 7 bases from J, with 27 bases in between. In DNA form, the CDR3 reads TGCAGCTCGGGGGTTGGGTTTGGTTCTGAGGGAAATGAGCAGTTCTTC. Translating it yields CSSGVGFGSEGNEQFF.

The CDR3 sequence is CASSLAAGGGLYNEQFF. CDR3 coding DNA: TGCGCCAGCAGCTTGGCGGCTGGCGGGGGCCTCTACAATGAGCAGTTCTTC. The chain uses TRBV5-1 and TRBJ2-1; a weak D match, TRBD2 (7 bases). The CDR3 is 17 amino acids. Germline V gene sequence: CDR1 SGHRS, CDR2 YFSETQ. Trimming cost V 0 bases and J 3 bases, with 16 bases left between them.

The chain has TRBV2 and TRBJ1-2; TRBD1 is a possible D gene (6 bases). Germline assignment: CDR1 SNHLY and CDR2 FYNNEI. This CDR3 is built from 16 residues. Trimming shortened V by 1 base and J by 8 bases, and 20 bases separated the two germline ends. This chain's CDR3 is CASSEEGGRLNEGYTF. CDR3 in DNA: TGTGCCAGCAGTGAAGAGGGGGGCAGGTTAAACGAGGGCTACACCTTC.

There are a few counts of this clonotype. The gene calls are TRBV12-3 or TRBV12-4 and TRBJ1-2; the D is unclear. There are 13 residues in the CDR3. V lost 6 bases to trimming and J lost 0 bases, with 8 bases between them. The CDR3 protein is CASRFGANYGYTF. The CDR3 coding sequence is TGTGCCAGCAGATTCGGTGCTAACTATGGCTACACCTTC.

This clonotype turned up a few times. The chain carries TRBV30 and TRBJ2-3; no reliable D call. This CDR3 contains 10 residues. Per the germline V gene, CDR1 is GTSNPN and CDR2 is SVGIG (reference sequence). V was shortened by 5 bases and J by 7 bases, with 7 bases between the two germline ends. The CDR3 region is CAWETHTQYF. DNA of the CDR3: TGTGCCTGGGAGACCCATACGCAGTATTTT.

This clonotype has a single count. The rearrangement uses TRBV6-5 and TRBJ2-7; 9 nucleotides align to TRBD1. This CDR3 region has 15 residues. The J segment lost 4 bases and the V segment lost 6 bases, leaving 10 bases of the junction unmatched. Germline assignment: CDR1 MNHEY and CDR2 SVGAGI. Here the CDR3 reads CASSPYTGQGYEQYF. The DNA for the CDR3 is TGTGCCAGCAGCCCGTATACGGGACAGGGTTACGAGCAGTACTTC.

The V and J genes are TRBV12-3 or TRBV12-4 and TRBJ1-3, with D uncertain. The germline V and J ends were trimmed by 5 bases and 4 bases, with 9 bases remaining between them. The CDR3 extends over 13 amino acids. Written as DNA, the CDR3 is TGTGCCAGCAGTGTCCGGGGAGGAAACACCATATATTTT. It specifies CASSVRGGNTIYF.

Details on this clonotype: Possible read error: a much larger clone is one base away. The V call is TRBV6-2 or TRBV6-3, the J call TRBJ2-1; 8 bases align to TRBD2. CDR1 is MNHEY and CDR2 is SVGEGT in the germline V gene. The length of the CDR3 is 17 residues. V lost 0 bases, J lost 4 bases, and 8 bases stayed unmatched. In DNA form, the CDR3 reads TGTGCCAGCAGTTACTCGAAGACCAGCGGGAGATACAATGAGCAGTTCTTC. Translated: CASSYSKTSGRYNEQFF.